What follows are 10 T cell receptor beta chains derived from one specimen sequenced in a study of CD4 and CD8 cells across lung adenocarcinoma regions. One entry per CDR3 protein, called by TCRdb with MiXCR from the PCR reads. The table shows under 8,500 distinct CDR3 sequences, with about 50% occurring only once. The sample comprised CD8+ T cells from the center of a lung tumor. These TCRs come from a male donor with lung adenocarcinoma. The CD4 and CD8 labels of this study may be unreliable.

This clonotype appeared once. This sequence joins TRBV2 and TRBJ2-2; perhaps TRBD1 as D (6 bases). The CDR3 spans 14 residues. Germline lookup yields CDR1 SNHLY and CDR2 FYNNEI. Trimming took off 5 bases at V and 3 bases at J, with 10 bases between the two ends. CDR3 in amino acids: CASSFRGDTGELFF. The CDR3 DNA reads TGTGCCAGCAGTTTCAGGGGAGACACCGGGGAGCTGTTTTTT.

This clonotype has at least ten counts. The chain recombines TRBV27 with TRBJ2-5, with 10 bases identical to TRBD2. The CDR3 spans 15 residues. V shed 7 bases, J shed 5 bases, and the junction held 10 bases outside the gene matches. Germline V gene sequence: CDR1 MNHEY, CDR2 SMNVEV (reference sequence). For the CDR3, the DNA is TGTGCCAGCAAACAAGCGGGGGGGCCTACCGAGACCCAGTACTTC. It encodes CASKQAGGPTETQYF.

The rearrangement joins TRBV11-1 to TRBJ2-1, with 8 nucleotides matching TRBD2. The germline V gene encodes CDR1 SGHAT and CDR2 FQDESV (reference sequence). The CDR3 runs to 17 residues. The J segment lost 8 bases and the V segment lost 1 base, leaving 13 bases of the junction unmatched. DNA for the CDR3: TGTGCCAGCAGCTTAGTTCTGAGCGGGAGTAGTAGAGATGAGCAGTTCTTC. It encodes CASSLVLSGSSRDEQFF.

This clonotype has more than one count but fewer than ten. The rearrangement joins TRBV3-1 to TRBJ2-1; TRBD1 aligns across 9 bases. Germline V CDR1 and CDR2: LGHDT, YNNKEL (reference sequence). With 1 base clipped from V and 16 bases from J, the junction kept 2 bases outside the gene matches. This CDR3 contains 11 residues. CDR3 in DNA: TGTGCCAGCAGCCAAGGGGACAGGGCCTTCTTC. This encodes CASSQGDRAFF.

The genes are TRBV6-1 and TRBJ2-1, with D perhaps matching TRBD1 (6 bases). The V end lost 1 base, the J end lost 8 bases, and 15 bases lay between the germline ends. Germline CDR1 and CDR2: MNHNS and SASEGT. CDR3 length equals 15 residues. As DNA, the CDR3 is TGTGCCAGCAGTGAAGTCGGTACAGGGCCGGATGAGCAGTTCTTC. Protein sequence: CASSEVGTGPDEQFF.

The CDR3 loop reads CASSKTGKVVEAFF. The DNA for the CDR3 is TGTGCCAGCAGCAAGACAGGGAAAGTGGTTGAAGCTTTCTTT. The chain combines TRBV6-1 with TRBJ1-1; 7 bases are a match to TRBD1. Per the germline V gene, CDR1 is MNHNS and CDR2 is SASEGT. The CDR3 length is 14 residues. V lost 6 bases to trimming and J lost 7 bases; unmatched junction nucleotides: 11.

This clonotype showed up many times. The chain has TRBV6-5 and TRBJ1-2, with D possibly matching TRBD1 (5 bases). This CDR3 has 16 residues. Trimming pared 4 bases from V and 4 bases from J, leaving 19 bases between. In germline, CDR1 is MNHEY, CDR2 SVGAGI. This chain's CDR3 is CASSFSPSAGTYGYTF. The CDR3 region has the DNA TGTGCCAGCAGTTTTTCCCCCTCGGCGGGGACCTATGGCTACACCTTC.

V and J are TRBV9 and TRBJ2-3; a possible D gene is TRBD1 (5 bases). The ends were cut back, 4 bases at V and 2 bases at J, with 14 bases in the middle. This CDR3 is 15 amino acids long. From germline, CDR1 is SGDLS and CDR2 YYNGEE. DNA for the CDR3: TGTGCCAGCAGCTCCTTGACAGACCTCACAGATACGCAGTATTTT. Amino acids: CASSSLTDLTDTQYF.

Only a few counts were recorded for this clonotype. The CDR3 protein is CASSESGGSSYEQYF. The CDR3 DNA reads as TGTGCCAGCAGTGAATCGGGAGGGAGCTCCTACGAGCAGTACTTC. This chain links TRBV6-1 with TRBJ2-5, with 8 positions matching TRBD2. The J call is in doubt because the DNA end fits TRBJ2-7 better. The CDR3 totals 15 residues. CDR1 is MNHNS and CDR2 is SASEGT in the germline V gene.

V and J are TRBV6-1 and TRBJ2-2, with 8 bases lining up with TRBD2. Germline assignment: CDR1 MNHNS and CDR2 SASEGT. The CDR3 extends over 19 amino acids. After removal of 4 bases from V and 8 bases from J, the junction contained 21 bases not matched to a gene. The CDR3 DNA reads TGTGCCAGCAGTGGGGGGCCTTCCACGGGGGGGGGGGGGGGGGGGGAGCTGTTTTTT. This codes for CASSGGPSTGGGGGGELFF.